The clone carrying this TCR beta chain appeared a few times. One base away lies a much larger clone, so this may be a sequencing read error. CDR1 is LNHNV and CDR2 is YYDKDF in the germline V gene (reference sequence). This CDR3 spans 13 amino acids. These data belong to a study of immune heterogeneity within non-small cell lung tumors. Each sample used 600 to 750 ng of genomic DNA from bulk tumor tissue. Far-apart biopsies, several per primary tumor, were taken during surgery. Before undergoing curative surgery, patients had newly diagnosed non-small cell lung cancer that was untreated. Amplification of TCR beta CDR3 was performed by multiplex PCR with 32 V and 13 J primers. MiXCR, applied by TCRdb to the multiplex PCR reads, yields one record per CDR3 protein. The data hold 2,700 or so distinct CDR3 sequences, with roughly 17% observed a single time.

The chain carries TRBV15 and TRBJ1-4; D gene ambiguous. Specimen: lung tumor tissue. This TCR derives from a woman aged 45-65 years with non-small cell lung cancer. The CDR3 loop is CVTSRAPNEKLFF. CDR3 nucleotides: TGTGTCACCAGCAGAGCACCTAATGAAAAACTGTTTTTT.